One and the same sample provided the 21 T cell receptor beta chains below, sequenced in a study of blood T cell repertoires in COVID-19. Generated by immunoSEQ multiplex PCR, the TCRdb table keeps only in-frame clones and is missing some. This table has a few hundred thousand clones, 86% appearing once. Source material: peripheral blood. These receptors were collected from a woman in her fifties or sixties with acute or convalescent COVID-19.

The chain employs TRBV5-6 and TRBJ1-4; the D gene is possibly TRBD1 (5 bases). The CDR3 runs 17 residues. Per the germline V gene, CDR1 is SGHDT and CDR2 is YYEEEE. The V end was cut by 0 bases, the J end by 1 base, with 13 bases between. CDR3 in DNA: TGTGCCAGCAGCTTGGGGGCAGGGCCGGGAACTAATGAAAAACTGTTTTTT. This gives the protein CASSLGAGPGTNEKLFF.

The V gene is TRBV9, the J gene TRBJ2-3, with 9 bases aligning to TRBD1. The germline CDR1 and CDR2 sequences are SGDLS and YYNGEE. CDR3 length: 18 residues. Trimming removed 0 bases from V and 3 bases from J; junction bases left unmatched: 11. CDR3 residues: CASSVETGGPSWTDTQYF. The CDR3 DNA sequence: TGTGCCAGCAGCGTAGAAACAGGGGGCCCGAGTTGGACAGATACGCAGTATTTT.

J is TRBJ2-5 and V is TRBV6-5; D not resolved. V lost 0 bases and J 1 base, leaving 6 bases between the germline ends. This CDR3 is built from 14 residues. The germline gives CDR1 MNHEY, CDR2 SVGAGI. This CDR3 is CASSYSYGQETQYF. DNA for the CDR3: TGTGCCAGCAGTTACTCCTACGGCCAAGAGACCCAGTACTTC.

The J gene is TRBJ1-2, the V gene TRBV7-6; 8 nucleotides agree with TRBD1. In germline, CDR1 is SGHVS, CDR2 FNYEAQ. J gave up 3 bases and V 0 bases, and 3 bases lay outside the gene matches. CDR3 size: 15 residues. Here the CDR3 reads CASSLAPGGDYGYTF. The CDR3 DNA reads TGTGCCAGCAGCTTAGCGCCAGGGGGCGACTATGGCTACACCTTC.

This rearrangement joins TRBV18 to TRBJ1-1; no clear D gene. The ends were cut back, 3 bases at V and 6 bases at J, with 11 bases in the middle. Germline V gene lookup returns CDR1 KGHSH and CDR2 LQKENI. CDR3 length: 13 amino acids. This CDR3 is CASSPNPVAEAFF. The CDR3 region has the DNA TGTGCCAGCTCACCCAATCCGGTAGCTGAAGCTTTCTTT. Complete variable domain (other parts from reference TRBV18 and TRBJ1-1): NAGVMQNPRHLVRRRGQEARLRCSPMKGHSHVYWYRQLPEEGLKFMVYLQKENIIDESGMPKERFSAEFPKEGPSILRIQQVVRGDSAAYFCASSPNPVAEAFFGQGTRLTVV.

This rearrangement joins TRBV7-2 to TRBJ2-5; 8 nucleotides agree with TRBD2. The CDR3 runs 16 residues. The germline V gene has CDR1 SGHTA and CDR2 FQGNSA. V lost 0 bases to trimming and J lost 2 bases; unmatched junction nucleotides: 5. This CDR3 is CASSLALGTSQETQYF. CDR3 in DNA: TGTGCCAGCAGCTTAGCCCTCGGGACTAGTCAAGAGACCCAGTACTTC. The variable domain in full, with the rest retrieved from reference TRBV7-2 and TRBJ2-5, is GAGVSQSPSNKVTEKGKDVELRCDPISGHTALYWYRQSLGQGLEFLIYFQGNSAPDKSGLPSDRFSAERTGGSVSTLTIQRTQQEDSAVYLCASSLALGTSQETQYFGPGTRLLVL.

J is TRBJ1-2 and V is TRBV18, with 9 bases matching TRBD1. The CDR3 contains 15 residues. With V trimmed by 6 bases and J by 4 bases, 9 bases remained unmatched. Germline V gives CDR1 KGHSH, CDR2 LQKENI. The CDR3 bases are TGTGCCAGCTCTCTCCGGGACAGGGAGGCCTATGGCTACACCTTC. Translating it yields CASSLRDREAYGYTF. Combining the CDR3 with reference TRBV18 and TRBJ1-2 gives the whole variable domain NAGVMQNPRHLVRRRGQEARLRCSPMKGHSHVYWYRQLPEEGLKFMVYLQKENIIDESGMPKERFSAEFPKEGPSILRIQQVVRGDSAAYFCASSLRDREAYGYTFGSGTRLTVV.

The genes are TRBV28 and TRBJ2-5, with D perhaps matching TRBD1 (7 bases). The CDR3 runs 15 residues. Trimming left V 2 bases short and J 5 bases short, with 15 bases between. Germline loops: CDR1 MDHEN, CDR2 SYDVKM. CDR3 loop: CASSLGRRGRETQYF. As DNA, the CDR3 is TGTGCCAGCAGTTTAGGTCGCAGGGGGAGGGAGACCCAGTACTTC.

In nucleotides, the CDR3 is TGTGCCAGCTCACCGGCGACTCAATACAATGAGCAGTTCTTC. This codes for CASSPATQYNEQFF. The J gene is TRBJ2-1, the V gene TRBV18; no clear D gene. Per the germline V gene, CDR1 is KGHSH and CDR2 is LQKENI. The CDR3 length is 14 residues. V was cut by 3 bases and J by 4 bases, with 10 bases left in between.

This chain joins TRBV5-4 and TRBJ2-1; possibly TRBD2 for D (6 bases). CDR3 length: 12 residues. The V end was cut by 2 bases, the J end by 8 bases, with 8 bases between. The germline V gene encodes CDR1 SGHNT and CDR2 YYREEE (reference sequence). The CDR3 protein is CASSFPGDEQFF. For the CDR3, the DNA is TGTGCCAGCAGCTTTCCGGGGGATGAGCAGTTCTTC.

This clone was counted only a few times. The V gene is TRBV19, the J gene TRBJ1-2; maybe TRBD1 (6 bases). Trimming shortened V by 3 bases and J by 13 bases, and 12 bases separated the two germline ends. The CDR3 has 11 amino acids. Germline values: CDR1 LNHDA, CDR2 SQIVND (reference sequence). This chain's CDR3 is CASSIAGDRTF. CDR3 nucleotide sequence: TGTGCCAGTAGTATCGCAGGGGATCGCACCTTC.

The J gene is TRBJ2-5, the V gene TRBV6-5; 8 nucleotides agree with TRBD2. This CDR3 contains 15 residues. V lost 5 bases, J lost 2 bases, and 7 bases stayed unmatched. Germline-derived CDR1 and CDR2 are MNHEY and SVGAGI. The CDR3 DNA follows: TGTGCCAGCAGTCAGGGACTAGTGGCTCAAGAGACCCAGTACTTC. Amino acid sequence: CASSQGLVAQETQYF.

The chain joins TRBV29-1 to TRBJ2-2, with 9 bases identical to TRBD2. The V gene end was trimmed by 4 bases and the J gene end by 6 bases; junction bases not matched to a gene: 9. Germline V lookup: CDR1 SQVTM, CDR2 ANQGSEA. The CDR3 runs 15 residues. DNA for the CDR3: TGCAGCGTTGGGGGCCAAGCGGGGGGCTCCGGGGAGCTGTTTTTT. This encodes CSVGGQAGGSGELFF.

The count of this clone is one. This chain's CDR3 is CASSLGNGRFSGNTIYF. The CDR3 DNA sequence: TGCGCCAGCAGCTTGGGAAATGGCAGATTCTCTGGAAACACCATATATTTT. The J gene is TRBJ1-3, the V gene TRBV5-1; no firm D call. Germline V gene sequence: CDR1 SGHRS, CDR2 YFSETQ. The CDR3 loop spans 17 amino acids. V was trimmed by 0 bases and J by 0 bases, leaving 13 bases between them.

The CDR3 reads CSASPQGGRGNEQFF. The CDR3 bases are TGCAGTGCTAGTCCCCAAGGCGGGAGGGGCAATGAGCAGTTCTTC. The V and J genes are TRBV20-1 and TRBJ2-1, with TRBD2 identical over 9 bases. This CDR3 has 15 residues. Per germline, CDR1 DFQATT and CDR2 SNEGSKA (reference sequence). The V segment lost 3 bases and the J segment 6 bases; nucleotides outside the gene matches: 9.

The chain joins TRBV11-2 to TRBJ2-5; D may be TRBD2 (7 bases). Germline assignment: CDR1 SGHAT and CDR2 FQNNGV. V dropped 5 bases and J dropped 7 bases, with 20 bases sitting between them. The length of the CDR3 is 15 residues. The CDR3 bases are TGTGCCAGCAGCCAGATAGCGGGCGAAGGGGGGACCCAGTACTTC. Protein sequence: CASSQIAGEGGTQYF.

V is TRBV6-6 and J is TRBJ1-3, with D perhaps matching TRBD1 (5 bases). V was clipped by 7 bases and J by 0 bases, with 16 bases between them. Germline V gene sequence: CDR1 MNHNY, CDR2 SVGAGI (reference sequence). This CDR3 has 16 amino acids. CDR3 amino acids: CASTWGRASSGNTIYF. The CDR3 bases are TGTGCCAGCACCTGGGGCAGGGCATCCTCTGGAAACACCATATATTTT.

This clone was observed a few times. This chain uses TRBV10-3 with TRBJ1-1, with D perhaps TRBD1 (6 bases). CDR1 and CDR2 (germline): ENHRY, SYGVKD. CDR3 size: 15 residues. The germline V and J ends were trimmed by 3 bases and 5 bases, with 16 bases remaining between them. Here the CDR3 DNA reads TGTGCCATCAGTGAAAGGGAATTCAGGGGAACTGAAGCTTTCTTT. Amino acids: CAISEREFRGTEAFF.

The chain is built from TRBV11-3 and TRBJ2-6, with a weak D call TRBD2 (7 bases). The CDR3 runs 14 residues. CDR1 is SGHNT, CDR2 YENEEA, per germline. V was cut by 10 bases and J by 2 bases, with 12 bases left in between. CDR3 nucleotides: TGTGCCACGACGGGGGGCCCTGGGGCCAACGTCCTGACTTTC. This gives the protein CATTGGPGANVLTF.

The gene calls are TRBV10-3 and TRBJ2-7; TRBD2 aligns across 8 bases. CDR3 length equals 15 residues. The J segment lost 6 bases and the V segment lost 0 bases, leaving 7 bases of the junction unmatched. Germline V gene data show CDR1 as ENHRY and CDR2 as SYGVKD. The CDR3, as DNA: TGTGCCATCAGTGAGTCGAGCGGGAGAGGTCGCGAGCAGTACTTC. It encodes CAISESSGRGREQYF.

The chain couples TRBV10-3 to TRBJ2-5; D possibly corresponds to TRBD2 (6 bases). Germline V gene sequence: CDR1 ENHRY, CDR2 SYGVKD. Trimming stripped 3 bases from V and 4 bases from J, with 15 bases between. CDR3 length: 15 amino acids. CDR3 amino acids: CAISDPTRLGETQYF. The CDR3, as DNA: TGTGCCATCAGTGACCCTACCAGACTAGGAGAGACCCAGTACTTC.